This T cell receptor (beta chain) was found in a study of CXCR3-negative and CXCR3-positive naive CD8 T cells (dated by TCRdb to about 2019). About the investigation overall: About 150 million TRB reads were obtained in total, roughly 1.5 +/- 0.3 million reads per library. For the TRBV-TRBJ cluster analysis, the naive subsets came from 5 donors, while the memory cells came from 3 donors. Diversity and physicochemical repertoire analyses covered eleven to twelve donors pooled from two independent experiments. Broad study findings and their caveats: TRB CDR3s from CXCR3-positive naive cells showed higher hydrophobicity (lower Kidera factor 4), lower energy, and higher strength and volume indices than CXCR3-negative naive cells. Naive CXCR3-negative and CXCR3-positive cells from the same donor showed similar TRBV-TRBJ usage, whereas memory cells showed distinct patterns. Both naive subsets had comparably high repertoire diversity, while memory CD8+ T cells had much lower repertoire diversity. CXCR3 expression partially decreased after cryopreservation, so most assays used freshly isolated PBMCs. Because surface CD5, which is linked to self-reactivity in mice, was comparable between the naive subsets, TCR interaction strength was also inferred from TRB CDR3 physicochemical properties.

Note on this clonotype: This receptor's antigen is unknown.

Instrument on record: NextSeq 550. The Human TCR Profiling Kit (MiLaboratory) was used to make UMI-labeled 5' RACE TRB cDNA libraries. cDNA synthesis used the entire amount of extracted RNA, and PCR amplification then used the entire amount of cDNA produced. The libraries were made side by side, with each library going through the same number of PCR cycles. In the source study's methods: With a requirement of at least two reads per UMI, MIGEC and MiXCR extracted about 50,000 +/- 10,000 unique UMI-labeled TRB cDNA molecules per library. On average, each library contained approximately 40,000 +/- 10,000 functional in-frame TRB CDR3 nucleotide clonotypes without stop codons. After each sample was downsampled to 5000 UMI-labeled TRB molecules, VDJtools was used to calculate diversity metrics such as normalized Shannon-Wiener and Chao1. VDJtools computed clonotype-size-weighted physicochemical properties of the central five CDR3 residues: interaction energy, strength, volume and Kidera factor 4. After reprocessing by TCRdb, each CDR3 protein sequence is one entry, and no DNA is given. The V and J calls and clone size come from TCRdb's table, not from the authors' own analysis. For this sample, the table gives roughly 93,000 distinct CDR3 sequences. Jointly, the top ten make up 1.1% of the sample.

For each CD8+ T cell subset, flow sorting was done in triplicate, and a few hundred thousand cells per subset went directly into RLT lysis buffer. To exclude memory contaminants, naive CD8+ T cells were stringently defined as CD45RO-CCR7+CD27+CD95-. Peripheral blood mononuclear cells were isolated from buffy coats using standard density gradient centrifugation. A FACSAria III was used to flow-sort naive CD8+ T cells into CXCR3-negative and CXCR3-positive populations. Total RNA was extracted from sorted cells with an RNeasy Mini Kit. The CDR3 measures 13 amino acids from cysteine to phenylalanine. DNA is not recorded here. Reading the germline V gene gives CDR1 SGHRS and CDR2 YFSETQ.

The material sequenced was naive CXCR3+ CD8+ T cells from blood. Interpreted using the paper, the cell subset or site label stands for: CD45RO-CCR7+CD27+CD95- naive CD8+ T cells expressing CXCR3 (TNR3+). This clonotype originated in a human donor in good health. Some clones in this sample may be carry-over from other donors' samples. The chain was built from TRBV5-1 and TRBJ2-7; the D call from TCRdb, TRBD1, cannot be confirmed without DNA. CDR3 sequence: CASSLEQGYEQYF.